These 19 T cell receptor beta chains were all obtained from the same sample, sequenced in a study of T cells in Graves' hyperthyroidism and ophthalmopathy (dated by TCRdb to between 2018 and 2021). The method was multiplex PCR. The sequencing machine was an Illumina HiSeq 2000. The TCR beta CDR3 regions were amplified from RNA transcripts. For the first round of RT-PCR on the TCR CDR3, the HTBI primer set was used together with the Qiagen OneStep RT-PCR kit. TCRdb reprocessing: public reads trimmed at Q25 with fastp, clones called with MiXCR, in-frame beta chains kept. Identical CDR3 protein sequences are pooled into one entry, listed with their most common genes and DNA. In this sample the table shows under 40,000 distinct CDR3 sequences, 49% of which occur a single time. The ten largest clones capture roughly 6.2% of the sample. The sample comprised blood. The receptor source for this set is a woman in her forties or fifties with Graves' hyperthyroidism that later progressed to Graves' ophthalmopathy.

The chain carries TRBV2 and TRBJ1-1; the D is unclear. V was pared by 6 bases and J by 1 base, with 15 bases between. Germline V gene data show CDR1 as SNHLY and CDR2 as FYNNEI. CDR3 length: 15 amino acids. The CDR3 region is CASRPTRAGNTEAFF. CDR3 sequence (DNA): TGTGCCAGCAGACCTACTAGAGCTGGGAACACTGAAGCTTTCTTT.

For this clonotype: A read error is possible here, since a much larger clone lies one base away. V is TRBV27 and J is TRBJ1-5; D might be TRBD1 (6 bases). Germline V CDR1 and CDR2: MNHEY, SMNVEV (reference sequence). Trimming took off 7 bases at V and 6 bases at J, with 16 bases between the two ends. The CDR3 covers 14 residues. The CDR3 here is CASKLGGYSQPQHF. The CDR3 DNA is TGTGCCAGCAAATTAGGGGGTTACAGTCAGCCCCAGCATTTT.

A word on this clonotype: The conserved phenylalanine or tryptophan is not found at the CDR3 terminus, so this likely reflects a read error. No DNA is shown, since the ends of the CDR3 on it are uncertain; the CDR3 is the one TCRdb lists. The chain couples TRBV12-3 or TRBV12-4 to TRBJ1-2. The CDR3 length is 11 residues, termini included. The CDR3 region is CASSLGYGFTL.

The CDR3 sequence is CSAIPGPGRTSGSTDTQYF. CDR3 bases: TGCAGTGCCATACCCGGCCCAGGGAGGACTAGCGGTAGCACAGATACGCAGTATTTT. V is TRBV20-1 and J is TRBJ2-3, with 10 positions matching TRBD2. V shed 6 bases, J shed 0 bases, and the junction held 18 bases outside the gene matches. This CDR3 is built from 19 residues. Germline lookup yields CDR1 DFQATT and CDR2 SNEGSKA (reference sequence).

To note about this clonotype: Its ends do not fully match the called genes, so a read error is possible. This chain connects TRBV7-8 to TRBJ1-5, with a possible D match to TRBD1 (5 bases). Germline assignment: CDR1 SGHVS and CDR2 FQNEAQ. This CDR3 has 18 amino acids. In DNA, the CDR3 is TGCGCCAGCAGCCCGGGCCGTTTCAGGGCTTATCGCAATCAGCTCCAGCATTTT. Translating it yields CASSPGRFRAYRNQLQHF.

A remark on this clonotype: At one boundary the junction diverges from the germline segment, which might be a read error. The V gene is TRBV19, the J gene TRBJ1-3; TRBD1 matches 10 bases. Germline V gene lookup returns CDR1 LNHDA and CDR2 SQIVND (reference sequence). The length of the CDR3 is 15 residues. The DNA for the CDR3 is TGTGCCAGTGGGCCGACAGGGGGCCGTGGAGACACCATATATTTT. It is translated as CASGPTGGRGDTIYF.

V usage is TRBV15 and J usage is TRBJ2-3; 7 nucleotides agree with TRBD2. Losses at the gene ends were 5 bases for V and 4 bases for J; bases not matched to a gene: 12. This CDR3 spans 16 amino acids. Germline V CDR1 and CDR2: LNHNV, YYDKDF (reference sequence). The CDR3 nucleotides are TGTGCCACCAGCGATGAGCGGGGAGGGCTGGCAGATACGCAGTATTTT. Translation: CATSDERGGLADTQYF.

Ten or more counts support this clonotype. The genes are TRBV30 and TRBJ2-7; TRBD1 might be the D (5 bases). The CDR3 totals 13 residues. From germline, CDR1 is GTSNPN and CDR2 SVGIG (reference sequence). The V gene lost 3 bases and the J gene lost 3 bases, with 12 bases spanning the gap. The CDR3 DNA follows: TGTGCCTGGAGGCGGCAGGGATTCTACGAGCAGTACTTC. Its translation: CAWRRQGFYEQYF.

The rearrangement joins TRBV7-3 to TRBJ1-5; perhaps TRBD1 as D (5 bases). The CDR3 extends over 15 amino acids. Deletions cut 5 bases from V and 9 bases from J, with 20 bases between. Germline V CDR1 and CDR2: SGHTA, FQGTGA. CDR3 in amino acids: CASSPMGGSTGPQHF. The DNA of the CDR3 is TGTGCCAGCAGCCCCATGGGGGGGAGCACCGGGCCCCAGCATTTT.

The chain uses TRBV11-2 and TRBJ2-1; 14 nucleotides line up with TRBD2. Germline CDR1 reads SGHAT; CDR2 reads FQNNGV. The CDR3 spans 17 residues. Trimming took 0 bases from V and 9 from J; bases not matched to a gene: 7. The CDR3 DNA reads TGTGCCAGCAGCTTAGACGGGACTAGCGGGAGAGGGGGTGAGCAGTTCTTC. The encoded protein is CASSLDGTSGRGGEQFF.

The chain carries TRBV24-1 and TRBJ2-1; D ambiguous. Germline V CDR1 and CDR2: KGHDR, SFDVKD. The CDR3 has 16 residues. Trimming removed 0 bases from V and 6 bases from J, with 14 bases in between. CDR3 bases: TGTGCCACCAGTGATTTGCACCCACACTCCCGCAATGAGCAGTTCTTC. Translation gives CATSDLHPHSRNEQFF.

This clonotype has at least ten counts. The chain links TRBV11-1 to TRBJ2-5; D uncertain. The length of the CDR3 is 13 residues. The V gene lost 8 bases and the J gene lost 4 bases, with 14 bases spanning the gap. In germline, CDR1 is SGHAT, CDR2 FQDESV (reference sequence). CDR3 nucleotides: TGTGCCAGCGAGGTGTTGGGCGGAGAGACCCAGTACTTC. Translated, it gives CASEVLGGETQYF.

This clonotype was counted many times. This chain joins TRBV5-5 and TRBJ2-1, with TRBD2 identical over 10 bases. The ends lost 5 bases at V and 7 bases at J; junction bases unmatched: 15. The CDR3 length is 17 residues. CDR1 and CDR2 (germline): SGHKS, YYEKEE (reference sequence). The CDR3 DNA reads TGTGCCAGCAGTTTTCTAGCGGGAGCGTCCTCTGGTAATGAGCAGTTCTTC. Translating it yields CASSFLAGASSGNEQFF.

The V and J genes are TRBV30 and TRBJ2-3, with 10 bases aligning to TRBD2. The CDR3 loop spans 14 amino acids. V lost 5 bases and J lost 0; bases outside the gene matches: 2. Looked up from germline, CDR1 is GTSNPN and CDR2 is SVGIG (reference sequence). CDR3 loop: CAWLAGASTDTQYF. CDR3 DNA: TGTGCCTGGCTAGCGGGAGCTAGCACAGATACGCAGTATTTT.

This clonotype was detected ten times or more. V usage is TRBV12-3 or TRBV12-4 and J usage is TRBJ2-1, with 7 bases that match TRBD1. V gave up 6 bases and J gave up 6 bases; unmatched junction bases: 8. This CDR3 region has 14 residues. This CDR3 is CASSRQGGVNEQFF. CDR3 in DNA: TGTGCCAGCAGCAGACAGGGTGGGGTCAATGAGCAGTTCTTC.

This clonotype appeared once. Lacking the conserved final phenylalanine or tryptophan, this CDR3 likely reflects a read error. The rearrangement uses TRBV5-1 and TRBJ2-5; perhaps D is TRBD1 or TRBD2 (6 bases each). The CDR3 extends over 15 amino acids. Germline loops: CDR1 SGHRS, CDR2 YFSETQ. Here the CDR3 reads CASSQLGGAQGTQYV. CDR3 nucleotide sequence: TGCGCCAGCAGCCAGCTCGGGGGCGCACAAGGGACCCAGTACGTC.

With regard to this clonotype: In this CDR3 the conserved last residue, phenylalanine or tryptophan, is missing, so a read error is likely. No DNA is shown, since the ends of the CDR3 on it are uncertain; the CDR3 is the one TCRdb lists. This chain connects TRBV5-4 to TRBJ2-2; TRBD2 was called by the table and not checked on the DNA. Inclusive of both ends, the CDR3 amounts to 17 amino acids. The germline V gene has CDR1 SGHNT and CDR2 YYREEE (reference sequence). The CDR3 reads CASSPRLAGDRDRGAVV.

This clonotype was counted ten times or more. This sequence joins TRBV6-2 or TRBV6-3 and TRBJ1-2, with 10 bases fitting TRBD1. The trim removed 6 bases at V and 3 bases at J, leaving 7 bases unmatched. Germline CDR1 MNHEY, CDR2 SVGEGT. The CDR3 runs to 15 residues. Written as DNA, the CDR3 is TGTGCCAGCAGCCCCCCGGGACAGGGGTACTATGGCTACACCTTC. Protein: CASSPPGQGYYGYTF.

By proportion, this clonotype is medium-sized. This chain uses TRBV2 with TRBJ1-6; D perhaps matches TRBD1 (6 bases). CDR1 and CDR2 (germline): SNHLY, FYNNEI. CDR3 length: 16 amino acids. V lost 5 bases and J lost 7, with 18 bases in between. The CDR3 loop reads CASSSRTDTGNSPLHF. The CDR3 region has the DNA TGTGCCAGCAGTTCCCGGACAGACACCGGGAATTCACCCCTCCACTTT.